The T cell receptor (beta chain) under discussion was sequenced for a study of spatial heterogeneity in lung cancer (dated by TCRdb to about 2019). Looking at the study overall: More beta-chain than alpha-chain transcripts were consistently detected, likely reflecting higher beta-chain transcript abundance. In tumor regions, TCR transcript counts showed a strong correlation with a T cell transcriptional module score derived from matched bulk RNA-seq. In the raw uncorrected reads, each unique combination of TCR and UMI appeared more than ten times on average. In non-small cell lung cancer, the study made a quantitative comparison of TCR alpha and beta repertoires among multiple tumor regions, matched nontumor lung and blood. Nonsynonymous mutation counts, determined by whole-exome sequencing of tumor tissue, were related to TCR repertoire features. At surgery, both alpha and beta chains were TCR-sequenced in 220 tumor regions, fewer than 80 matched nontumor lung samples and just over 55 PBMC samples. Summary of the overall study and its limitations: Additional single-cell paired TCR alpha and beta sequencing was considered necessary to confirm, at a functional level, the hypothesis that regional TCRs recognize regional mutations. Counts of ubiquitous and regional expanded TCRs correlated with counts of ubiquitous and regional nonsynonymous mutations, respectively. TCR-seq was estimated to cover only 6% to 7% of tumor T cells for alpha chains and about 13% for beta chains. The tumor nonsynonymous mutation count correlated with the number of expanded alpha and beta TCRs within the tumor.

Interpreted using the paper, the time point label stands for: sample taken at primary tumor resection. Donors were 70 or so patients with early-stage, untreated non-small cell lung cancer from the lung TRACERx cohort. Whole RNA extracted from tumor and nontumor lung tissue, or from cryopreserved PBMC samples, was used for TCR sequencing without cell sorting. Only patients with enough RNA available from two or more tumor regions were chosen for TCR sequencing. A lung pathologist reviewed the tumor and adjacent nontumor lung specimens before the specimens were selected. This clonotype was seen at least ten times. Its antigen target is currently unknown. The sample holds no much larger clone one base away, and base qualities are not on file. Library preparation was by 5' RACE. The sequencing machine was a NextSeq 500. To allow correction of PCR and sequencing errors, the TCR library protocol tagged every TCR cDNA molecule with a unique molecular identifier. Under the source paper's analysis protocol: Decombinator tools were used for TCR identification, UMI-based error correction and CDR3 extraction. Expanded TCRs were defined as those above a frequency of 2 per 1,000, corresponding to the top 1% of the tumor frequency distribution. Expanded tumor TCRs were classed as regional if statistically deemed absent (corrected P<0.05) from at least one tumor region, otherwise ubiquitous. Renyi diversity was computed with the R vegan package after each repertoire had been subsampled 100 times to 5,000 TCRs. To build CDR3 similarity networks, amino acid triplet string-kernel similarity was used, and CDR3s were connected when their pairwise similarity was above 0.82. The public sequencing data were trimmed at Q25 with fastp and processed into clonotypes with MiXCR by TCRdb, which kept only in-frame beta chains. Records with the same CDR3 protein are collapsed into one entry carrying the most frequent genes and DNA. The authors' filters were not applied to this entry. This sample gives about 27,000 distinct CDR3 sequences in total; just over 7% of them show up just once. The ten biggest clones cover 24% of the sample.

Sample: lung tumor tissue, taken at surgery. This TCR derives from a male donor with early-stage non-small cell lung cancer.

The nucleotide sequence reads TGTGCCAGCAGTTCCCGGGAGGGGGCGGCCTACGAGCAGTACTTC. Its coded protein is CASSSREGAAYEQYF. The V and J segments used are TRBV12-3 or TRBV12-4 and TRBJ2-7; the D gene is perhaps TRBD2, on 8 matching bases. CDR3 length: 15 amino acids, cysteine to phenylalanine. Kept here is only the CDR3 DNA, which spans 45 bases and is read in frame from base 1. Trimming at the junction amounts to 4 bases on V and 2 bases on J, and the germline ends lie 15 bases apart.